The clone carrying this T cell receptor beta chain was counted many times. Its matching antigen is unknown. Time point here: peripheral blood 6 weeks after treatment start. Germline V gene lookup returns CDR1 MDHEN and CDR2 SYDVKM. The trim removed 4 bases at V and 1 base at J, leaving 5 bases unmatched. The CDR3 spans 15 residues. These data come from a study of PD-L1 blockade in urothelial cancer. About the research overall: When patients started atezolizumab in about 2014, it was given at 1,200 mg intravenously every 3 weeks. About 85% of the 29 patients were men whose urothelial cancer was bladder-origin. Researchers looked at the blood 3 weeks (second dose) and 6 weeks after treatment began. Study-wide findings and caveats: Patients with durable benefit had greater blood expansion of tumor-associated TCR clones 3 weeks into treatment.

Repertoires were generated with immunoSEQ multiplex PCR, while TCRdb's copy carries only in-frame clones and drops some. Among 100,000 to 150,000 clones listed, more than 75% were seen once. The chain recombines TRBV28 with TRBJ2-7, with 9 bases fitting TRBD1. The TCR originated in a middle-aged man with urothelial cancer. Sequenced material: PBMCs, taken around atezolizumab (anti-PD-L1) treatment. The CDR3 loop reads CASSSTGTGSYEQYF. The CDR3 nucleotides read TGTGCCAGCAGTTCCACCGGGACAGGGTCCTACGAGCAGTACTTC.